A single sample gave rise to the 7 T cell receptor beta chains below, sequenced in a study of T cell responses to AZD1222 COVID-19 vaccine. Profiled with immunoSEQ multiplex PCR; TCRdb holds only in-frame clones, not every one. The data show tens of thousands of clones, approximately 89% seen once. The source material was peripheral blood, sampled 28 days after the second AZD1222 dose. The receptors originated from an adult who received the AZD1222 COVID-19 vaccine.

This chain uses TRBV15 with TRBJ2-1; 9 positions match TRBD2. CDR3 length: 17 residues. The V segment lost 1 base and the J segment 9 bases; nucleotides outside the gene matches: 13. CDR1 and CDR2 from the germline V gene are LNHNV and YYDKDF (reference sequence). This chain's CDR3 is CATSRGGYRLADIEQFF. In nucleotides, the CDR3 is TGTGCCACCAGCAGAGGGGGTTATCGACTAGCGGATATTGAGCAGTTCTTC. The complete variable domain, with remaining parts taken from reference TRBV15 and TRBJ2-1, reads DAMVIQNPRYQVTQFGKPVTLSCSQTLNHNVMYWYQQKSSQAPKLLFHYYDKDFNNEADTPDNFQSRRPNTSFCFLDIRSPGLGDTAMYLCATSRGGYRLADIEQFFGPGTRLTVL.

The chain links TRBV5-1 to TRBJ2-1, with 7 bases fitting TRBD2. Looked up from germline, CDR1 is SGHRS and CDR2 is YFSETQ. V trimming: 4 bases; J trimming: 6 bases; junction bases outside the gene matches: 7. The CDR3 is made up of 14 amino acids. CDR3 residues: CASSVSGIINEQFF. In DNA form, the CDR3 reads TGCGCCAGCAGCGTGAGCGGGATTATCAATGAGCAGTTCTTC. Together with reference TRBV5-1 and TRBJ2-1, the CDR3 gives the full variable domain: KAGVTQTPRYLIKTRGQQVTLSCSPISGHRSVSWYQQTPGQGLQFLFEYFSETQRNKGNFPGRFSGRQFSNSRSEMNVSTLELGDSALYLCASSVSGIINEQFFGPGTRLTVL.

The chain has TRBV6-5 and TRBJ2-2; D not certain. From germline, CDR1 is MNHEY and CDR2 SVGAGI. V lost 8 bases and J 5 bases, leaving 6 bases between the germline ends. The CDR3 is 11 amino acids. CDR3 in amino acids: CASQMTGELFF. The DNA of the CDR3 is TGTGCCAGCCAGATGACCGGGGAGCTGTTTTTT.

V is TRBV3-1 (or the pseudogene TRBV3-2) and J is TRBJ1-4, with D possibly being TRBD1 (5 bases). CDR1 LGHDT and CDR2 YNNKEL come from the germline V gene (reference sequence). Trimming stripped 1 base from V and 7 bases from J, with 10 bases between. The CDR3 length is 14 residues. The CDR3 DNA follows: TGTGCCAGCAGCCAAGCCGGGAGGGGTGAAAAACTGTTTTTT. Translated, it gives CASSQAGRGEKLFF.

The chain uses TRBV27 and TRBJ1-1; the D gene is possibly TRBD1 (5 bases). CDR3 length: 15 residues. Germline CDR1 is MNHEY and CDR2 is SMNVEV (reference sequence). Trimming left V 0 bases short and J 4 bases short, with 12 bases between. The CDR3 DNA sequence: TGTGCCAGCAGTTTATCGGGCTGGGGGATCACTGAAGCTTTCTTT. This encodes CASSLSGWGITEAFF.

V gene TRBV4-2 combines with J gene TRBJ2-3; 13 bases match TRBD2. Losses at the gene ends were 4 bases for V and 3 bases for J; bases not matched to a gene: 4. CDR3 size: 16 residues. CDR1 and CDR2 (germline): LGHNA, YNFKEQ. This CDR3 is CASSRTLAGGTDTQYF. The DNA for the CDR3 is TGTGCCAGCAGCCGCACACTAGCGGGAGGGACAGATACGCAGTATTTT.

The chain uses TRBV18 and TRBJ2-5; D is uncertain. The CDR3 covers 13 residues. Germline CDR1 KGHSH, CDR2 LQKENI. Trimming cost V 8 bases and J 2 bases, with 12 bases left between them. CDR3 nucleotide sequence: TGTGCCAGCCGGAACGGGTTACAAGAGACCCAGTACTTC. Its protein is CASRNGLQETQYF.